These 8 T cell receptor beta chains came from one sample sequenced in a study of blood T cell repertoires in COVID-19. Profiled with immunoSEQ multiplex PCR; TCRdb holds only in-frame clones, not every one. Of some 55,000 clones listed, around 87% are singletons. Sequenced material: peripheral blood. Every receptor here comes from a man in his sixties with acute or convalescent COVID-19.

The V call is TRBV4-3, the J call TRBJ2-2, with a weak D call TRBD2 (5 bases). This CDR3 comprises 17 residues. Germline loops: CDR1 LGHNA, CDR2 YSLEER. Trimming took 0 bases from V and 0 from J, leaving 11 bases between them. CDR3 protein: CASSQEAVGTNTGELFF. The CDR3 bases are TGCGCCAGCAGCCAAGAAGCGGTCGGAACGAACACCGGGGAGCTGTTTTTT.

V is TRBV29-1 and J is TRBJ2-7, with D perhaps TRBD1 (5 bases). The CDR3 covers 12 residues. V dropped 7 bases and J dropped 4 bases, with 14 bases sitting between them. CDR1 and CDR2 from the germline V gene are SQVTM and ANQGSEA. In DNA form, the CDR3 reads TGCAGCGCCCGGACAAGCCATTACGAGCAGTACTTC. It yields the protein CSARTSHYEQYF.

The chain recombines TRBV5-8 with TRBJ1-4, with 9 bases that match TRBD1. Germline CDR1 SGHTS, CDR2 YDEGEE. There are 14 residues in the CDR3. The V and J ends lost 4 bases and 7 bases, in that order; junction bases with no gene match: 5. For the CDR3, the DNA is TGTGCCAGCAGCCTCGGACAGGGGATTGAAAAACTGTTTTTT. It encodes CASSLGQGIEKLFF.

The genes are TRBV6-1 and TRBJ1-1; D gene unclear. The CDR3 extends over 15 amino acids. Trimming stripped 1 base from V and 0 bases from J, with 9 bases between. Germline assignment: CDR1 MNHNS and CDR2 SASEGT. The CDR3 spells CASSEGRRMNTEAFF. In DNA form, the CDR3 reads TGTGCCAGCAGTGAAGGGAGGCGGATGAACACTGAAGCTTTCTTT.

This chain uses TRBV5-4 with TRBJ2-6, with 7 bases matching TRBD1. V gave up 0 bases and J gave up 4 bases; unmatched junction bases: 4. Germline CDR1 SGHNT, CDR2 YYREEE (reference sequence). The CDR3 totals 16 residues. The CDR3 is CASSLGTGAGANVLTF. Here the CDR3 DNA reads TGTGCCAGCAGCTTGGGAACAGGGGCCGGGGCCAACGTCCTGACTTTC.

Only a few counts were recorded for this clone. The chain links TRBV6-2 or TRBV6-3 to TRBJ2-7; D is perhaps TRBD1 (6 bases). The V gene's germline CDR1 is MNHEY and CDR2 SVGEGT. The CDR3 spans 14 residues. The V gene lost 5 bases and the J gene lost 2 bases, with 13 bases spanning the gap. The CDR3: CASSPTGVTYEQYF. DNA for the CDR3: TGTGCCAGCAGTCCGACAGGCGTAACCTACGAGCAGTACTTC.

The chain combines TRBV2 with TRBJ2-1; TRBD1 aligns across 9 bases. The CDR3 has 14 amino acids. CDR1 and CDR2 (germline): SNHLY, FYNNEI. J was trimmed by 3 bases and V by 6 bases; bases with no gene match: 3. CDR3 nucleotides: TGTGCCAGCAGAAAGGGACAGGGCTACAATGAGCAGTTCTTC. It encodes CASRKGQGYNEQFF.

This clone was seen a single time. This chain joins TRBV4-3 and TRBJ1-6, with a possible D match to TRBD1 (6 bases). V lost 0 bases to trimming and J lost 6 bases, with 9 bases between them. CDR1 and CDR2 (germline): LGHNA, YSLEER. This CDR3 comprises 15 residues. As DNA, the CDR3 is TGCGCCAGCAGCCAAGATGCAGGGGTTAATTCACCCCTCCACTTT. Translated, it gives CASSQDAGVNSPLHF.